The 2 T cell receptor beta chains below all came from one sample that was sequenced in a study of T-cell reconstitution after alpha-beta-depleted transplantation in children. As it was prepared, the TCRbeta library received unique molecular identifiers. Each CDR3 protein gets one entry after TCRdb re-called the PCR reads with MiXCR. This table holds 450,000 to 600,000 distinct CDR3 sequences, approximately 30% found once. The sequenced sample was PBMCs from the stem cell graft donor, obtained from the stem cell graft. The receptor source for this set is a human donor who donated a stem cell graft to a child with aplastic anemia.

This clonotype was seen a handful of times. The chain is built from TRBV12-3 or TRBV12-4 and TRBJ2-3; D remains ambiguous. V was trimmed by 6 bases and J by 6 bases, leaving 7 bases between them. There are 11 residues in the CDR3. CDR3 residues: CASRAWDTQYF. CDR3 nucleotide sequence: TGTGCCAGCAGGGCCTGGGATACGCAGTATTTT.

This clonotype was seen a few times. The chain uses TRBV18 and TRBJ2-1; D ambiguous. The CDR3 is 12 residues long. The V and J ends lost 6 bases and 9 bases respectively, with 12 bases between them. Germline lookup yields CDR1 KGHSH and CDR2 LQKENI. Here the CDR3 reads CASSPERIEQFF. The CDR3 nucleotides read TGTGCCAGCTCTCCTGAACGAATTGAGCAGTTCTTC.